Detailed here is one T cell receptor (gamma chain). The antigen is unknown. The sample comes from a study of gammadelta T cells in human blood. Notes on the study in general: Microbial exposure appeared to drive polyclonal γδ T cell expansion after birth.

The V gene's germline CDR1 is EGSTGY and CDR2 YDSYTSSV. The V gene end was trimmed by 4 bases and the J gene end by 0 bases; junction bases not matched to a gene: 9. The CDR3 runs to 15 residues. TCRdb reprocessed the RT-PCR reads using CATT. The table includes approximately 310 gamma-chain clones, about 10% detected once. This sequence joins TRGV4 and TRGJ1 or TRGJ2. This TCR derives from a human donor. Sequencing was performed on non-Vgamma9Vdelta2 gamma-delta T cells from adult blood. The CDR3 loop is CATWESGENYYKKLF. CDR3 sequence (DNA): TGTGCCACCTGGGAATCCGGGGAGAATTATTATAAGAAACTCTTT.